Below are 13 T cell receptor beta chains sequenced from a single sample in a study of prognosis after radiotherapy for stage I lung cancer. The authors amplified TCR beta CDR3 from genomic DNA using two-round multiplex PCR. First-round PCR, the initial amplification, used primers specific to each TRBV and TRBJ gene. TCRdb reprocessed the multiplex PCR reads with MiXCR, giving one entry per CDR3 protein. In the table there are 30,000 to 40,000 distinct CDR3 sequences, approximately 35% of which are singletons. This sample comprised PBMCs, obtained before or after stereotactic body radiation therapy (not recorded which). The receptors come from a donor over 45 with non-small cell lung cancer.

V and J are TRBV20-1 and TRBJ2-3; D gene uncertain. Trimming left V 4 bases short and J 5 bases short, with 13 bases between. Germline V gene lookup returns CDR1 DFQATT and CDR2 SNEGSKA (reference sequence). The CDR3 totals 13 residues. The CDR3 spells CSATPQTLDTQYF. The CDR3 nucleotides read TGCAGTGCTACTCCCCAAACTTTAGATACGCAGTATTTT.

Here the CDR3 DNA reads TGTGCCAGCAGCTTGAGGCTAGCGGGAGTTAGCGGGGAGCTGTTTTTT. Translated: CASSLRLAGVSGELFF. This chain uses TRBV7-2 with TRBJ2-2; TRBD2 aligns across 10 bases. CDR1 is SGHTA and CDR2 is FQGNSA in the germline V gene. The CDR3 totals 16 residues. The ends lost 3 bases at V and 7 bases at J; junction bases unmatched: 8.

This clonotype was seen many times. The chain's CDR3 is CASSSDYSNQPQHF. The DNA for the CDR3 is TGTGCCAGTAGTAGTGATTATAGCAATCAGCCCCAGCATTTT. The chain couples TRBV19 to TRBJ1-5, with D unresolved. Germline-derived CDR1 and CDR2 are LNHDA and SQIVND (reference sequence). The V gene lost 4 bases and the J gene lost 0 bases, with 7 bases spanning the gap. CDR3 length: 14 amino acids. Based on the CDR3 plus reference TRBV19 and TRBJ1-5, the full variable domain is DGGITQSPKYLFRKEGQNVTLSCEQNLNHDAMYWYRQDPGQGLRLIYYSQIVNDFQKGDIAEGYSVSREKKESFPLTVTSAQKNPTAFYLCASSSDYSNQPQHFGDGTRLSIL.

The V gene is TRBV12-3 or TRBV12-4, the J gene TRBJ2-7; D is ambiguous. V was trimmed by 4 bases and J by 0 bases, leaving 10 bases between them. The CDR3 covers 14 residues. CDR3 in amino acids: CASSWTTGSYEQYF. The DNA for the CDR3 is TGTGCCAGCAGTTGGACCACCGGCTCCTACGAGCAGTACTTC.

The V call is TRBV2, the J call TRBJ2-2, with a weak D call TRBD1 (6 bases). This CDR3 comprises 17 residues. Germline V CDR1 and CDR2: SNHLY, FYNNEI. Trimming pared 1 base from V and 1 base from J, leaving 13 bases between. DNA for the CDR3: TGTGCCAGCAGTGAAGGGCAGGGGTCTTGGAACACCGGGGAGCTGTTTTTT. This codes for CASSEGQGSWNTGELFF.

With respect to this clonotype: Germline is not matched at one junction end, which may reflect a read error. V is TRBV19 and J is TRBJ2-7; D gene ambiguous. There are 14 residues in the CDR3. Germline assignment: CDR1 LNHDA and CDR2 SQIVND (reference sequence). CDR3 residues: CASSIVHRSYDQYF. The CDR3 bases are TGTGCCAGTAGCATCGTACACCGCTCCTACGATCAGTACTTC. The full variable domain, with the rest looked up from reference TRBV19 and TRBJ2-7, is DGGITQSPKYLFRKEGQNVTLSCEQNLNHDAMYWYRQDPGQGLRLIYYSQIVNDFQKGDIAEGYSVSREKKESFPLTVTSAQKNPTAFYLCASSIVHRSYDQYFGPGTRLTVT.

A word on this clonotype: This sequence may be a read error, since a much larger clone differs from it by one base. This chain connects TRBV12-3 or TRBV12-4 to TRBJ2-5; TRBD1 aligns across 9 bases. CDR3 length: 14 residues. Written as DNA, the CDR3 is TGTGACAGCAGCCACGGACAGGGGCAAGAGACCCAGTACTTC. Encoded protein: CDSSHGQGQETQYF.

This clonotype has ten or more counts. The chain employs TRBV30 and TRBJ1-4; TRBD1 might be the D (6 bases). Germline assignment: CDR1 GTSNPN and CDR2 SVGIG (reference sequence). The CDR3 is 13 amino acids. Trimming removed 0 bases at V and 7 bases at J, with 9 bases between. CDR3 protein: CAWSVGALEKLFF. DNA for the CDR3: TGTGCCTGGAGTGTGGGGGCGCTTGAAAAACTGTTTTTT.

This clonotype was seen ten or more times. The rearrangement uses TRBV5-1 and TRBJ2-7; TRBD2 matches at 9 bases. CDR1 is SGHRS and CDR2 is YFSETQ in the germline V gene. This CDR3 has 17 residues. V shed 0 bases and J 4 bases; nucleotides not matched to a gene: 11. CDR3 loop: CASSLARGASGTYEQYF. The CDR3 region has the DNA TGCGCCAGCAGCTTGGCCAGGGGCGCTAGCGGGACTTACGAGCAGTACTTC.

This clonotype was seen at least ten times. The J gene is TRBJ2-3, the V gene TRBV7-2, with 8 bases aligning to TRBD1. Trimming took 3 bases from V and 3 from J; bases not matched to a gene: 5. CDR3 length: 15 amino acids. CDR1 is SGHTA and CDR2 is FQGNSA in the germline V gene. The CDR3 region has the DNA TGTGCCAGCAGCTTGGACAGGGCAGAGACAGATACGCAGTATTTT. Translating gives CASSLDRAETDTQYF.

The V gene is TRBV6-2 or TRBV6-3, the J gene TRBJ2-7; 11 bases are shared with TRBD2. V was pared by 11 bases and J by 3 bases, with 9 bases of the junction left unmatched. Germline V gene data show CDR1 as MNHEY and CDR2 as SVGEGT. CDR3 length equals 14 residues. CDR3 region: CAASLLAGVYEQYF. The CDR3 region has the DNA TGTGCCGCATCCTTACTAGCGGGGGTCTACGAGCAGTACTTC.

This clonotype was observed many times. The rearrangement links TRBV10-2 to TRBJ1-1; D is uncertain. Per the germline V gene, CDR1 is WSHSY and CDR2 is SAAADI. The V and J ends lost 8 bases and 1 base respectively, with 8 bases between them. This CDR3 region has 12 residues. Here the CDR3 DNA reads TGCGCCAGCGGCCGGGGGAACACTGAAGCTTTCTTT. Amino acid sequence: CASGRGNTEAFF.

This clonotype was recorded many times. This chain uses TRBV5-1 with TRBJ1-6, with unresolved D. The CDR3 spans 15 residues. CDR1 SGHRS and CDR2 YFSETQ come from the germline V gene. V lost 5 bases, J lost 1 base, and 10 bases lay in between. CDR3 sequence: CASRFSGSYNSPLHF. The CDR3 DNA reads as TGCGCCAGCAGATTTTCGGGTTCCTATAATTCACCCCTCCACTTT.